One T cell receptor beta chain is described in this entry. This entry comes from a study of shared clonotypes between healthy human individuals. Turning to the study itself: The donor group consisted of two women and a few men, aged 18 to 49.

The data were produced by immunoSEQ multiplex PCR, yet TCRdb's version contains in-frame clones alone and is incomplete. The sample has more than 2,000,000 clones; approximately 93% are singletons. This TCR was sampled from a man aged 18 to 29 in good health. Some clones in this sample may be carry-over from other donors' samples. The sequencing sample was made of naive CD4+ T cells from PBMCs. Described subset: CD45RA+ positively selected.

CDR3 nucleotide sequence: TGTGCCAGCAGTATGGGGTCCCAATTAGGTTACAGGGAAAACGAGCAGTACTTC. Protein product: CASSMGSQLGYRENEQYF. The chain recombines TRBV28 with TRBJ2-7, with a tentative D call TRBD1 (6 bases). Trimming shortened V by 5 bases and J by 5 bases, and 28 bases separated the two germline ends. The CDR3 extends over 18 amino acids. Germline lookup yields CDR1 MDHEN and CDR2 SYDVKM.